This is a list of T cell receptor beta chains from one sample in a study of T cells in Graves' hyperthyroidism and ophthalmopathy. Each CDR3 protein is one row after TCRdb ran MiXCR on the multiplex PCR reads. The data contain 300,000 to 400,000 distinct CDR3 sequences, about 20% of them singletons. Source material: blood. The source of these receptors is a woman aged 45-65 years with Graves' hyperthyroidism. Each CDR3 is given with its conserved first and last residue. A D gene is named only where the DNA matches it firmly. Where a row states a size, it is once, few, many or the class of an expanded clone; other rows omit it.

D gene: .; V gene: TRBV12-3/TRBV12-4; J gene: TRBJ2-1; clone size: .; CDR3 protein: CASTERGAYNEQFF; CDR3 DNA: TGTGCCAGCACAGAGCGAGGAGCTTACAATGAGCAGTTCTTC
D gene: TRBD1; V gene: TRBV5-4; J gene: TRBJ2-3; clone size: .; CDR3 protein: CASSSSGQGVADTQYF; CDR3 DNA: TGTGCCAGCAGCTCCTCGGGACAGGGTGTGGCAGATACGCAGTATTTT
D gene: .; V gene: TRBV2; J gene: TRBJ2-5; clone size: many; CDR3 protein: CASSPWTSQETQYF; CDR3 DNA: TGTGCCAGCAGTCCTTGGACTTCCCAAGAGACCCAGTACTTC
D gene: TRBD2; V gene: TRBV29-1; J gene: TRBJ2-3; clone size: .; CDR3 protein: CSVAERDLNTQYF; CDR3 DNA: TGCAGCGTTGCGGAGCGGGATTTAAATACGCAGTATTTT
D gene: TRBD1; V gene: TRBV27; J gene: TRBJ1-6; clone size: few; CDR3 protein: CASSLYGTGRSPLHF; CDR3 DNA: TGTGCCAGCAGTTTGTACGGGACAGGGAGATCACCCCTCCACTTT
D gene: .; V gene: TRBV11-2; J gene: TRBJ2-2; clone size: many; CDR3 protein: CASSLAPANTGELFF; CDR3 DNA: TGTGCCAGCAGCTTAGCCCCCGCGAACACCGGGGAGCTGTTTTTT
D gene: TRBD1; V gene: TRBV20-1; J gene: TRBJ2-3; clone size: many; CDR3 protein: CSAEGQGVTDTQYF; CDR3 DNA: TGCAGTGCGGAGGGACAGGGCGTCACAGATACGCAGTATTTT
D gene: .; V gene: TRBV4-1; J gene: TRBJ2-5; clone size: few; CDR3 protein: CASSQDPGAKETQYF; CDR3 DNA: TGCGCCAGCAGCCAAGACCCGGGGGCAAAAGAGACCCAGTACTTC
D gene: .; V gene: TRBV3-1; J gene: TRBJ1-6; clone size: many; CDR3 protein: CASSRERGAVSPLHF; CDR3 DNA: TGTGCCAGCAGCCGAGAACGGGGGGCAGTGTCACCCCTCCACTTT
D gene: TRBD1; V gene: TRBV7-3; J gene: TRBJ2-7; clone size: .; CDR3 protein: CASSYRGNEQYF; CDR3 DNA: TGTGCCAGCAGTTACAGGGGTAACGAGCAGTACTTC
D gene: .; V gene: TRBV28; J gene: TRBJ1-2; clone size: .; CDR3 protein: CASSLTGIGYGYTF; CDR3 DNA: TGTGCCAGCAGTTTAACAGGGATAGGCTATGGCTACACCTTC
D gene: .; V gene: TRBV12-3/TRBV12-4; J gene: TRBJ2-2; clone size: .; CDR3 protein: CASSMRTAGELFF; CDR3 DNA: TGTGCCAGCAGTATGCGGACAGCCGGGGAGCTGTTTTTT
D gene: .; V gene: TRBV10-1; J gene: TRBJ2-2; clone size: many; CDR3 protein: CASSASITGELFF; CDR3 DNA: TGCGCCAGCAGTGCCTCGATCACCGGGGAGCTGTTTTTT
D gene: TRBD1; V gene: TRBV7-3; J gene: TRBJ2-1; clone size: .; CDR3 protein: CASSFGQGVGNEQFF; CDR3 DNA: TGTGCCAGCAGCTTCGGACAGGGGGTGGGCAATGAGCAGTTCTTC
D gene: .; V gene: TRBV3-1; J gene: TRBJ2-1; clone size: many; CDR3 protein: CASSQEGGGSGYNEQFF; CDR3 DNA: TGTGCCAGCAGCCAAGAGGGGGGGGGCTCCGGCTACAATGAGCAGTTCTTC
D gene: TRBD1; V gene: TRBV5-1; J gene: TRBJ2-5; clone size: .; CDR3 protein: CASRPGTGPETQYF; CDR3 DNA: TGCGCCAGCAGACCCGGGACAGGGCCAGAGACCCAGTACTTC
D gene: TRBD1; V gene: TRBV11-2; J gene: TRBJ2-1; clone size: many; CDR3 protein: CASGPGQASMGQFF; CDR3 DNA: TGTGCCAGCGGTCCGGGACAGGCCTCTATGGGGCAGTTCTTC
D gene: .; V gene: TRBV18; J gene: TRBJ2-2; clone size: few; CDR3 protein: CASSPLQTNTGELFF; CDR3 DNA: TGTGCCAGCTCACCACTGCAGACTAACACCGGGGAGCTGTTTTTT
D gene: .; V gene: TRBV28; J gene: TRBJ1-2; clone size: few; CDR3 protein: CASSLTQDNYGYTF; CDR3 DNA: TGTGCCAGCAGTTTGACCCAGGATAACTATGGCTACACCTTC
D gene: .; V gene: TRBV6-6; J gene: TRBJ2-5; clone size: many; CDR3 protein: CASSYSDPRAYQYF; CDR3 DNA: TGTGCCAGCAGTTACTCGGATCCTCGGGCATACCAGTACTTC
D gene: .; V gene: TRBV7-9; J gene: TRBJ1-4; clone size: .; CDR3 protein: CASSLWTPGREKLFF; CDR3 DNA: TGTGCCAGCAGCTTATGGACCCCAGGGAGGGAAAAACTGTTTTTT
D gene: TRBD2; V gene: TRBV7-9; J gene: TRBJ2-3; clone size: .; CDR3 protein: CASSLGYAGGVSSTDTQYF; CDR3 DNA: TGTGCCAGCAGCTTAGGCTACGCGGGAGGGGTCTCTAGCACAGATACGCAGTATTTT
D gene: .; V gene: TRBV6-1; J gene: TRBJ2-5; clone size: many; CDR3 protein: CASSYRIGETQYF; CDR3 DNA: TGTGCCAGCAGTTACAGGATTGGGGAGACCCAGTACTTC
D gene: .; V gene: TRBV6-2/TRBV6-3; J gene: TRBJ2-7; clone size: many; CDR3 protein: CASRGQVGSYEQYF; CDR3 DNA: TGTGCCAGCAGGGGACAAGTGGGGTCCTACGAGCAGTACTTC
D gene: .; V gene: TRBV4-1; J gene: TRBJ2-3; clone size: .; CDR3 protein: CASSQDEQGGRITDTQYF; CDR3 DNA: TGCGCCAGCAGCCAAGATGAGCAGGGGGGGCGGATCACAGATACGCAGTATTTT
D gene: .; V gene: TRBV6-1; J gene: TRBJ2-1; clone size: .; CDR3 protein: CASSENVASGAWSEQSF; CDR3 DNA: .
D gene: TRBD2; V gene: TRBV5-1; J gene: TRBJ2-1; clone size: few; CDR3 protein: CASIRDSGGAKQFF; CDR3 DNA: TGCGCCAGCATTAGAGACAGCGGGGGGGCGAAGCAGTTCTTC
D gene: .; V gene: TRBV6-1; J gene: TRBJ1-3; clone size: few; CDR3 protein: CASSPRGASGNTIYF; CDR3 DNA: TGTGCCAGCAGTCCACGGGGGGCATCTGGAAACACCATATATTTT
D gene: .; V gene: TRBV7-9; J gene: TRBJ2-2; clone size: .; CDR3 protein: CASSFFVGESNTGELFF; CDR3 DNA: TGTGCCAGCAGCTTTTTCGTAGGGGAGTCGAACACCGGGGAGCTGTTTTTT